The 14 T cell receptor beta chains in this list originate from one sample, sequenced in a study of control samples from healthy donors and cancer patients. Repertoires were generated with immunoSEQ multiplex PCR, while TCRdb's copy carries only in-frame clones and drops some. The sample includes some 82,000 clones, 87% of them seen just once. The sample taken for sequencing was blood. The receptors here all came from a man aged 50-60 years in good health.

This chain joins TRBV18 and TRBJ1-2; TRBD1 agrees at 9 bases. The CDR3 has 14 amino acids. CDR1 and CDR2 (germline): KGHSH, LQKENI. J lost 6 bases, V lost 2 bases, and 4 bases had no gene match. CDR3 region: CASSPETGGHGYTF. The CDR3 DNA is TGTGCCAGCTCACCAGAGACAGGGGGGCATGGCTACACCTTC.

The chain employs TRBV15 and TRBJ2-7; D possibly corresponds to TRBD2 (6 bases). CDR3 length: 15 residues. Trimming cost V 3 bases and J 6 bases, with 18 bases left between them. From germline, CDR1 is LNHNV and CDR2 YYDKDF (reference sequence). This CDR3 reads CATSRPLGSGSEQYF. CDR3 bases: TGTGCCACCAGCAGGCCCTTAGGTAGCGGCTCCGAGCAGTACTTC.

V and J are TRBV5-1 and TRBJ1-6; D not certain. Germline CDR1 SGHRS, CDR2 YFSETQ. The CDR3 consists of 13 residues. Trimming took 1 base from V and 11 from J, leaving 10 bases between them. The CDR3: CASSLNSEPPLHF. In nucleotides, the CDR3 is TGCGCCAGCAGCTTGAATTCTGAACCACCCCTCCACTTT. The entire variable domain, with the rest obtained from reference TRBV5-1 and TRBJ1-6, is as follows: KAGVTQTPRYLIKTRGQQVTLSCSPISGHRSVSWYQQTPGQGLQFLFEYFSETQRNKGNFPGRFSGRQFSNSRSEMNVSTLELGDSALYLCASSLNSEPPLHFGNGTRLTVT.

The V and J genes are TRBV11-1 and TRBJ1-2; tentative D call: TRBD1 (5 bases). Germline lookup yields CDR1 SGHAT and CDR2 FQDESV (reference sequence). CDR3 size: 14 residues. V was trimmed by 5 bases and J by 5 bases, leaving 15 bases between them. CDR3 DNA sequence: TGTGCCAGCAGCGCTAACAGGAATAGATATGGCTACACCTTC. Protein product: CASSANRNRYGYTF.

The chain employs TRBV5-1 and TRBJ1-2, with 8 bases aligning to TRBD1. V dropped 1 base and J dropped 8; count of bases not matched to a gene: 7. Germline-derived CDR1 and CDR2 are SGHRS and YFSETQ. The CDR3 runs to 14 residues. The CDR3 sequence is CASSLPQGAWGYTF. The CDR3 DNA follows: TGCGCCAGCAGCTTGCCCCAGGGGGCCTGGGGCTACACCTTC.

This rearrangement joins TRBV12-5 to TRBJ1-1; TRBD1 matches at 8 bases. The CDR3 extends over 14 amino acids. CDR1 and CDR2 from the germline V gene are LGHNT and FRNRAP. V gave up 5 bases and J gave up 4 bases; unmatched junction bases: 6. Written as DNA, the CDR3 is TGTGCTAGTGGTCCGACAGGGGAGGCCACTGAAGCTTTCTTT. Its protein product is CASGPTGEATEAFF.

The chain links TRBV28 to TRBJ2-2; 8 nucleotides match TRBD2. The trim removed 3 bases at V and 7 bases at J, leaving 4 bases unmatched. The CDR3 is made up of 14 amino acids. CDR1 and CDR2 from the germline V gene are MDHEN and SYDVKM. The CDR3 here is CASSFSGTSGELFF. The CDR3 region has the DNA TGTGCCAGCAGTTTCTCCGGGACTAGCGGGGAGCTGTTTTTT.

The V gene is TRBV5-1, the J gene TRBJ1-1, with a tentative D call TRBD1 (5 bases). Trimming cost V 5 bases and J 1 base, with 18 bases left between them. The CDR3 runs 16 residues. Germline loops: CDR1 SGHRS, CDR2 YFSETQ. Written as DNA, the CDR3 is TGCGCCAGCAGTCGGGGGGTTATGTTGGCGAACACTGAAGCTTTCTTT. Translation gives CASSRGVMLANTEAFF. Supplemented by reference TRBV5-1 and TRBJ1-1, the full variable domain reads KAGVTQTPRYLIKTRGQQVTLSCSPISGHRSVSWYQQTPGQGLQFLFEYFSETQRNKGNFPGRFSGRQFSNSRSEMNVSTLELGDSALYLCASSRGVMLANTEAFFGQGTRLTVV.

V and J are TRBV24-1 and TRBJ2-5; D uncertain. The germline V and J ends were trimmed by 9 bases and 5 bases, with 12 bases remaining between them. The CDR3 is 12 amino acids. The V gene's germline CDR1 is KGHDR and CDR2 SFDVKD. The CDR3 DNA reads TGTGCCACCTTCGCGGATCGGGAGACCCAGTACTTC. It encodes CATFADRETQYF.

The chain employs TRBV24-1 and TRBJ2-3; the match to TRBD1 covers 9 bases. CDR1 and CDR2 (germline): KGHDR, SFDVKD. V lost 9 bases, J lost 1 base, and 7 bases stayed unmatched. This CDR3 has 15 residues. The CDR3: CATGTGNVGTDTQYF. In DNA form, the CDR3 reads TGTGCCACCGGGACAGGGAACGTGGGCACAGATACGCAGTATTTT.

This clone was detected once. The chain carries TRBV28 and TRBJ2-1; perhaps TRBD1 as D (8 bases). CDR1 and CDR2 (germline): MDHEN, SYDVKM. Trimming took 7 bases from V and 5 from J, leaving 18 bases between them. This CDR3 region has 15 residues. In DNA, the CDR3 is TGTGCCAGCACCAAAGACAGGGGAGGGAACAATGAGCAGTTCTTC. Its translation is CASTKDRGGNNEQFF.

J is TRBJ1-1 and V is TRBV7-6; a weak D match, TRBD1 (6 bases). Germline lookup yields CDR1 SGHVS and CDR2 FNYEAQ. The CDR3 runs 15 residues. V was pared by 1 base and J by 1 base, with 10 bases between. The CDR3 reads CASSLGLTGNTEAFF. The CDR3 DNA sequence: TGTGCCAGCAGCTTAGGGCTGACAGGGAACACTGAAGCTTTCTTT.

This clone was counted once. The V gene is TRBV6-2 or TRBV6-3, the J gene TRBJ2-3; 8 bases agree with TRBD2. Trimming took 5 bases from V and 5 from J; bases not matched to a gene: 9. CDR3 size: 15 residues. Germline CDR1 is MNHEY and CDR2 is SVGEGT. DNA for the CDR3: TGTGCCAGCAGTGACTTTAGCGGGATGGAAGATACGCAGTATTTT. Protein product: CASSDFSGMEDTQYF.

The gene calls are TRBV19 and TRBJ2-5; 14 bases align to TRBD2. Looked up from germline, CDR1 is LNHDA and CDR2 is SQIVND (reference sequence). This CDR3 has 13 amino acids. The trim removed 7 bases at V and 7 bases at J, leaving 2 bases unmatched. CDR3 region: CASTGTSGGTQYF. As DNA, the CDR3 is TGTGCCAGTACCGGGACTAGCGGGGGGACCCAGTACTTC.